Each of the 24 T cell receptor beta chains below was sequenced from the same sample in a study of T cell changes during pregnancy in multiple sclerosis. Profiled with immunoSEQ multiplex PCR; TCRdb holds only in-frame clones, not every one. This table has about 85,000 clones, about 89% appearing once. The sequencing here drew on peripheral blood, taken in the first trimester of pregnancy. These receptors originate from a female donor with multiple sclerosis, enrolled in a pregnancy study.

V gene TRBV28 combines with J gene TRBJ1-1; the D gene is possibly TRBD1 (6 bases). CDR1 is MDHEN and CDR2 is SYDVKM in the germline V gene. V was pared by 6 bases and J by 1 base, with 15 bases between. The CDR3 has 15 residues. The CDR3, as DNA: TGTGCCAGCAGCTACACAGGGTATCAGAACACTGAAGCTTTCTTT. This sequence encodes CASSYTGYQNTEAFF.

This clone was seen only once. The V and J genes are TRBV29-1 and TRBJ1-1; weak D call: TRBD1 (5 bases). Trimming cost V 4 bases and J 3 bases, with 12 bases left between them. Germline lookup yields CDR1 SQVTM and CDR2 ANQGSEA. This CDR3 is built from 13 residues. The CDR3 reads CSVAGGRDTEAFF. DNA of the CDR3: TGCAGCGTTGCGGGGGGGAGGGACACTGAAGCTTTCTTT. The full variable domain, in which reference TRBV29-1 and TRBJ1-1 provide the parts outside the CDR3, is SAVISQKPSRDICQRGTSLTIQCQVDSQVTMMFWYRQQPGQSLTLIATANQGSEATYESGFVIDKFPISRPNLTFSTLTVSNMSPEDSSIYLCSVAGGRDTEAFFGQGTRLTVV.

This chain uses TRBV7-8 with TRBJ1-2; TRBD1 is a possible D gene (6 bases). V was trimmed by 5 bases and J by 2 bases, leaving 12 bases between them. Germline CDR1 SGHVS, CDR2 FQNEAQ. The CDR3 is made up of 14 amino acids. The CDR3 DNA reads TGTGCCAGCAGCGTAAAGACAGGAAACTATGGCTACACCTTC. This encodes CASSVKTGNYGYTF.

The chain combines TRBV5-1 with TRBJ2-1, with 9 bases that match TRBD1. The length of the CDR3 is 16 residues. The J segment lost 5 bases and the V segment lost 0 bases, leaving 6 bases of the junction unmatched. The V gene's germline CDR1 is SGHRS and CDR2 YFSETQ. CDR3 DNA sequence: TGCGCCAGCAGCTTGGCCGGGACAGGGTTCGACAATGAGCAGTTCTTC. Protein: CASSLAGTGFDNEQFF.

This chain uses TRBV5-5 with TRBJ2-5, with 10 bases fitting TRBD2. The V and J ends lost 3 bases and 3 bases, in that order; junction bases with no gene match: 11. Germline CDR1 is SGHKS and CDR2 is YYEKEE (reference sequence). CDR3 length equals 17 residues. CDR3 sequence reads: CASSSIAGGPAEETQYF. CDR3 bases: TGTGCCAGCAGCTCAATAGCGGGAGGCCCCGCAGAAGAGACCCAGTACTTC.

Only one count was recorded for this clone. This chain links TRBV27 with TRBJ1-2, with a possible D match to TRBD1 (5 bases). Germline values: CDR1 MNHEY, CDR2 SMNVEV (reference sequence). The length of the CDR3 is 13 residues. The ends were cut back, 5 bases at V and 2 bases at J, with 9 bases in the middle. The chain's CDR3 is CASSIGHNYGYTF. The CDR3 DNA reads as TGTGCCAGCAGTATAGGACACAACTATGGCTACACCTTC.

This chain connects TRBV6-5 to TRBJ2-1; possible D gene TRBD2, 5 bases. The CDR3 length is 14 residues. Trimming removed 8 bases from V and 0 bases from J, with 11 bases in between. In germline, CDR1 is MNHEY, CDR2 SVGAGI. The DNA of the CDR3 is TGTGCCAGCGCTCTAGCTAGCTCCTACAATGAGCAGTTCTTC. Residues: CASALASSYNEQFF.

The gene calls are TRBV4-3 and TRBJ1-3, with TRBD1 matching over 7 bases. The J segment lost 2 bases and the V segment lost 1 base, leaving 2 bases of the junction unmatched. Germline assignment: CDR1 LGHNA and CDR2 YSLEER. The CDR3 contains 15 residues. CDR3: CASSQAGTAGNTIYF. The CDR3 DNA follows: TGCGCCAGCAGCCAAGCTGGGACAGCTGGAAACACCATATATTTT.

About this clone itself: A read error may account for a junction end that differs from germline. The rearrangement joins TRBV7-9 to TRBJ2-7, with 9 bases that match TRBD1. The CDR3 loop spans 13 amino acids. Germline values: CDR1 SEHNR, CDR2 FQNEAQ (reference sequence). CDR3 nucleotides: TGTGCCAGCAGCTTATCTGGCTGGGACAGGGTTAACTTC. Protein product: CASSLSGWDRVNF.

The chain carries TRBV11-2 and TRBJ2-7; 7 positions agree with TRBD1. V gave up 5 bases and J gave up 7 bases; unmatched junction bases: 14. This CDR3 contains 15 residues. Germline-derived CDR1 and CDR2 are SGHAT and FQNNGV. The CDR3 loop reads CASSPWVQGRGEQYF. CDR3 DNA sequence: TGTGCCAGCAGCCCCTGGGTACAGGGGAGAGGGGAGCAGTACTTC.

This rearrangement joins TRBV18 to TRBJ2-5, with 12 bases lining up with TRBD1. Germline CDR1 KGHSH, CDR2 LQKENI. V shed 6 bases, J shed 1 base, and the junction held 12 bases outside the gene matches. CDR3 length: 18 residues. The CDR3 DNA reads TGTGCCAGCTCGGCCCCCCGCGGGACAGGGGGCTTCCAAGAGACCCAGTACTTC. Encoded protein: CASSAPRGTGGFQETQYF.

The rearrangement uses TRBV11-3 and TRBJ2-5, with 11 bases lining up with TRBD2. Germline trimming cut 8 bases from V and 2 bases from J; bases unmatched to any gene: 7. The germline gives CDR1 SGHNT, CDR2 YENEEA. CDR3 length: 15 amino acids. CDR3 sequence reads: CASRSSGGSQETQYF. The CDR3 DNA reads TGTGCCAGCCGATCTAGCGGGGGGTCTCAAGAGACCCAGTACTTC.

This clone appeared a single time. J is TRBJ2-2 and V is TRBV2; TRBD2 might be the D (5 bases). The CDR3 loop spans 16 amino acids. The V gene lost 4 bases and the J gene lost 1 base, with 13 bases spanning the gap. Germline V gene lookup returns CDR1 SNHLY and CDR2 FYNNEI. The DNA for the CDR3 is TGTGCCAGCAGTGGTTTGGGGAGAGGGAACACCGGGGAGCTGTTTTTT. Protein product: CASSGLGRGNTGELFF.

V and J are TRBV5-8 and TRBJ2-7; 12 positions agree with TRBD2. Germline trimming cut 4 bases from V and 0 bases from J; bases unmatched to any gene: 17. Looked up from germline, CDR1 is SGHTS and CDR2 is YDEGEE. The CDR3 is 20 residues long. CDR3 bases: TGTGCCAGCAGCACGATCACCGGGACTAGCGGGCCTTCTTTCTCCTACGAGCAGTACTTC. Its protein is CASSTITGTSGPSFSYEQYF.

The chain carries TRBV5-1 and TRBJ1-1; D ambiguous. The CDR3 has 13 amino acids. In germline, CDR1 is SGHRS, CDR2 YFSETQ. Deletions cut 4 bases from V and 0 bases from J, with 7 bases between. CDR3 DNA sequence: TGCGCCAGCAGCGGTGACATGAACACTGAAGCTTTCTTT. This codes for CASSGDMNTEAFF.

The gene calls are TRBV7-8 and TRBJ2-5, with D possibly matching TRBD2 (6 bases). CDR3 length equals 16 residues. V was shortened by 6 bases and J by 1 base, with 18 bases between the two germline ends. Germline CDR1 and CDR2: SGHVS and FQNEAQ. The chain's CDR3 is CASRRQTGLTQETQYF. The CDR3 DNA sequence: TGTGCCAGCAGGCGTCAAACCGGACTAACCCAAGAGACCCAGTACTTC.

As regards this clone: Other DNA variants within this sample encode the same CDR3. The DNA for the CDR3 is TGCGCCAGCAGCCCCGGGACAGCAAACACTGAAGCTTTCTTT. It codes for CASSPGTANTEAFF. The chain is built from TRBV5-1 and TRBJ1-1; 7 positions agree with TRBD1. The CDR3 is made up of 14 amino acids. Losses at the gene ends were 4 bases for V and 2 bases for J; bases not matched to a gene: 5. Germline V gene lookup returns CDR1 SGHRS and CDR2 YFSETQ.

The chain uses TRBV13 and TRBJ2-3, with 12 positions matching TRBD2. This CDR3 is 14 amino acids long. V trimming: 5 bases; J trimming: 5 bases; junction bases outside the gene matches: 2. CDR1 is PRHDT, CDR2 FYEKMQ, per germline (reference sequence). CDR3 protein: CASSPGLAGDTQYF. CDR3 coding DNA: TGTGCCAGCAGCCCGGGACTAGCGGGAGATACGCAGTATTTT.

CDR3 DNA sequence: TGCAGTGCAGCGGAGGGGGAAGCTTTCTTT. Its protein is CSAAEGEAFF. This chain joins TRBV20-1 and TRBJ1-1, with D perhaps TRBD1 (5 bases). Germline V gene lookup returns CDR1 DFQATT and CDR2 SNEGSKA (reference sequence). This CDR3 spans 10 amino acids. Deletions cut 6 bases from V and 8 bases from J, with 10 bases between.

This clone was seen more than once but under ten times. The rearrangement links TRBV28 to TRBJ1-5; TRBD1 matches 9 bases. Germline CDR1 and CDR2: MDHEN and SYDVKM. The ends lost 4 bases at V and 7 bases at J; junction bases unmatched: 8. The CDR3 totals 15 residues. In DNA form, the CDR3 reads TGTGCCAGCAGTTGGGGACAGGGTACAGGACAGCCCCAGCATTTT. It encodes CASSWGQGTGQPQHF.

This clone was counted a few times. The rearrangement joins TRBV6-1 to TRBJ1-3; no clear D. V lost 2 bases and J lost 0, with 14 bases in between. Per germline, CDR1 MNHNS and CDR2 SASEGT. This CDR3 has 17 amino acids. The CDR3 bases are TGTGCCAGCAGTGAAAGGGAGGGCCGCCGCTCTGGAAACACCATATATTTT. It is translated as CASSEREGRRSGNTIYF.

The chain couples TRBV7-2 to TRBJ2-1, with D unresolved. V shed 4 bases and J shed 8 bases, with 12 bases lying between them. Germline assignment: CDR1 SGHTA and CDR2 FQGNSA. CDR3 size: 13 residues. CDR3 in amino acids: CASSSRYRDEQFF. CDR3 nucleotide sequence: TGTGCCAGCAGCTCTCGATATCGGGATGAGCAGTTCTTC.

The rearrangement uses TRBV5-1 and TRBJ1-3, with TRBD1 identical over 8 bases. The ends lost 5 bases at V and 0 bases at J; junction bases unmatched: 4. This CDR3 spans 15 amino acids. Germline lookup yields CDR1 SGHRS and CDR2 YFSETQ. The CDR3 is CASRGQGSSGNTIYF. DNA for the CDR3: TGCGCCAGCAGAGGACAGGGAAGCTCTGGAAACACCATATATTTT.

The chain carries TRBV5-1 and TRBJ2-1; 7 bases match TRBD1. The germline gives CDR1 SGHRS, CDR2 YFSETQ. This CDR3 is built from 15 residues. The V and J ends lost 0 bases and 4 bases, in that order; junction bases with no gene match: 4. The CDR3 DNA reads TGCGCCAGCAGCTTGGGACAGGGTGTGTACAATGAGCAGTTCTTC. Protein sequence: CASSLGQGVYNEQFF.